The clone carrying this TCR beta chain was seen only a few times. No antigen is known for it. These data come from a study of post-analysis software for immune sequencing data. Study summary: Relapsing-remitting, secondary progressive and progressive-relapsing multiple sclerosis courses were included. General study points: Patients carried a handful of TRBV segments more frequently than controls did, and TRBV5-6, TRBV5-1 and TRBV20-1 were among them. Normalized Chao1 diversity was significantly reduced in patients versus controls. F-measure co-clustering was strong for batch-matched samples.

Prepared libraries of TCR beta cDNA carried unique molecular identifiers. TCRdb called the PCR reads again in MiXCR, with one record for every CDR3 protein. The sample has hundreds of thousands of distinct CDR3 sequences, around 27% seen once. Germline V CDR1 and CDR2: DFQATT, SNEGSKA (reference sequence). This CDR3 comprises 16 residues. V dropped 6 bases and J dropped 4; count of bases not matched to a gene: 17. The receptor was derived from a girl between 10 and 17 years old with multiple sclerosis. V and J are TRBV20-1 and TRBJ1-1, with 7 positions matching TRBD1. The sample taken for sequencing was blood. The CDR3 coding sequence is TGCAGTGCAAAAGACAGGGACCTAGGAGAAGTCACTGAAGCTTTCTTT. Its protein product is CSAKDRDLGEVTEAFF.